Each of the 14 T cell receptor beta chains below was sequenced from the same sample in a study of tumor-infiltrating lymphocytes in primary liver carcinoma (dated by TCRdb to between 2016 and 2019). Without any cell sorting, total RNA and DNA were co-extracted from roughly 21-30 mg of bulk tissue using the AllPrep DNA/RNA mini kit. Sequencer: Illumina HiSeq 2500. Using a constant-region primer and ProtoScript II reverse transcriptase, TCRbeta-specific cDNA was reverse-transcribed from approximately 500 ng total RNA. Construction of the TCRbeta libraries relied on three nested rounds of multiplex PCR, following a slightly modified ARM-PCR procedure. Multiplex TRBV1-TRBV30 forward primers and a Cbeta reverse primer were used in the first two PCR rounds, each of which was run for around 10 cycles. The public reads were reanalyzed by TCRdb: fastp trimming at Q25, MiXCR alignment, in-frame beta chains only. Each entry merges the rows of one CDR3 protein and shows their most common DNA and genes. This sample has 99,000 or so distinct CDR3 sequences in its table, and 55% to 75% of those were observed once. More than 8% of the sample belongs to the ten largest clones.

The source material was liver tumor tissue from sampling region 5. The cell subset or site label here, explained by the study, means: tumor region T5, tumor centre. The source of these receptors is an older woman with primary liver carcinoma and hepatitis B virus infection.

Note on this clonotype: The missing conserved phenylalanine or tryptophan at the end of this CDR3 makes a read error likely. This chain links TRBV11-1 with TRBJ2-2; D may be TRBD1 (5 bases). The CDR3 spans 12 residues. Germline V CDR1 and CDR2: SGHAT, FQDESV (reference sequence). This CDR3 is CASTLQVGELFL. CDR3 DNA sequence: TGTGCCAGCACCTTACAGGTCGGGGAGCTGTTTCTT.

At least ten counts were recorded for this clonotype. V and J are TRBV30 and TRBJ1-1, with 7 bases that match TRBD1. Germline assignment: CDR1 GTSNPN and CDR2 SVGIG (reference sequence). The CDR3 totals 16 residues. Trimming at V came to 5 bases and at J to 2 bases, leaving 14 bases not matched to a gene. The DNA of the CDR3 is TGTGCCTGGGGCCCTCCGACAGGGCGAAGTAACACTGAAGCTTTCTTT. Its translation is CAWGPPTGRSNTEAFF.

This chain uses TRBV29-1 with TRBJ2-7; unclear D gene. This CDR3 contains 14 residues. V lost 5 bases to trimming and J lost 5 bases, with 19 bases between them. Germline values: CDR1 SQVTM, CDR2 ANQGSEA. DNA for the CDR3: TGCAGCGTTACAGAAGAAACCACCTACGACGAGCAGTACGTC. Its protein product is CSVTEETTYDEQYV.

Notes on this clonotype: The junction and the germline gene differ at one end; a read error may be behind it. The genes are TRBV7-8 and TRBJ2-4, with a possible D match to TRBD1 (5 bases). Germline V gives CDR1 SGHVS, CDR2 FQNEAQ. This CDR3 has 16 amino acids. The CDR3 loop reads CASSPSRQLDKNIQHF. CDR3 bases: TGTGCCAGCAGCCCCTCTCGGCAATTGGACAAAAACATTCAGCACTTC.

The table lists this clonotype with a few counts. Germline and junction disagree at one end, which may indicate a read error. This sequence joins TRBV6-6 and TRBJ2-6; TRBD1 agrees at 9 bases. The CDR3 runs 15 residues. The V gene's germline CDR1 is MNHNY and CDR2 SVGAGI (reference sequence). The chain's CDR3 is CASSPQGAGANVMTF. As DNA, the CDR3 is TGTGCCAGCAGCCCACAGGGGGCTGGGGCCAACGTCATGACTTTC.

To note about this clonotype: Relative to the germline gene, one junction end is altered; a read error may explain this. The V call is TRBV4-1, the J call TRBJ2-5, with D possibly TRBD2 on 6 matching bases. CDR1 is MGHRA and CDR2 is YSYEKL in the germline V gene. The CDR3 loop spans 16 amino acids. CDR3 sequence reads: CASNQHLSGSQETQYF. DNA for the CDR3: TGCGCCAGCAACCAACACCTTAGCGGAAGCCAAGAGACCCAGTACTTC.

There are many counts of this clonotype. This sequence joins TRBV6-1 and TRBJ2-7; 10 bases match TRBD2. Germline V gives CDR1 MNHNS, CDR2 SASEGT. The CDR3 length is 16 residues. Losses at the gene ends were 6 bases for V and 2 bases for J; bases not matched to a gene: 10. Here the CDR3 DNA reads TGTGCCAGCAGAGCCTCTAGCGGGGGATTTCCCTACGAGCAGTACTTC. Amino acids: CASRASSGGFPYEQYF.

The gene calls are TRBV7-9 and TRBJ2-2, with unresolved D. The CDR3 contains 16 residues. Germline assignment: CDR1 SEHNR and CDR2 FQNEAQ (reference sequence). Trimming removed 7 bases at V and 4 bases at J, with 19 bases between. The CDR3 sequence is CASTTDVGPLTGELFF. The CDR3 nucleotides are TGTGCCAGCACCACTGACGTCGGGCCTCTCACCGGGGAGCTGTTTTTT.

This clonotype has at least ten counts. The chain has TRBV28 and TRBJ1-2, with TRBD1 identical over 7 bases. With 5 bases clipped from V and 5 bases from J, the junction kept 2 bases outside the gene matches. Germline loops: CDR1 MDHEN, CDR2 SYDVKM. This CDR3 has 12 amino acids. This chain's CDR3 is CASSLGQYGYTF. The CDR3 DNA follows: TGTGCCAGCAGTCTGGGACAGTATGGCTACACCTTC.

Concerning this clonotype itself: At one end the junction does not follow the germline gene, possibly because of a read error. The genes are TRBV29-1 and TRBJ2-6, with D possibly being TRBD1 (5 bases). CDR1 SQVTM and CDR2 ANQGSEA come from the germline V gene. The length of the CDR3 is 14 residues. The CDR3 is CGVPFVSGANVMTF. The DNA of the CDR3 is TGCGGCGTCCCGTTTGTCTCTGGGGCCAACGTCATGACTTTC. Complete variable domain (other parts from reference TRBV29-1 and TRBJ2-6): SAVISQKPSRDICQRGTSLTIQCQVDSQVTMMFWYRQQPGQSLTLIATANQGSEATYESGFVIDKFPISRPNLTFSTLTVSNMSPEDSSIYLCGVPFVSGANVMTFGAGSRLTVL.

As to this clonotype: The conserved closing phenylalanine or tryptophan is absent in this CDR3, likely reflecting a read error. The chain joins TRBV29-1 to TRBJ2-3, with TRBD2 matching 7 bases. The length of the CDR3 is 15 residues. Trimming removed 2 bases from V and 0 bases from J; junction bases left unmatched: 5. Germline values: CDR1 SQVTM, CDR2 ANQGSEA. The CDR3 sequence is CSVEPTSRSTDTQYS. CDR3 bases: TGCAGCGTTGAACCGACTAGCAGGAGCACAGATACGCAGTATTCT.

With regard to this clonotype: Germline is not matched at one junction end, which may reflect a read error. This sequence joins TRBV10-3 and TRBJ1-6, with TRBD1 matching over 8 bases. The CDR3 has 14 amino acids. Germline V gene lookup returns CDR1 ENHRY and CDR2 SYGVKD. This chain's CDR3 is CATQGNRGNSPLHF. The CDR3, as DNA: TGTGCCACCCAAGGGAACAGGGGGAATTCACCGCTCCACTTT.

Turning to this clonotype: Since no conserved phenylalanine or tryptophan closes the CDR3, a read error is the likely cause. This chain connects TRBV11-2 to TRBJ2-1, with D perhaps TRBD2 (5 bases). Trimming took off 3 bases at V and 1 base at J, with 16 bases between the two ends. Germline loops: CDR1 SGHAT, CDR2 FQNNGV. The CDR3 extends over 17 amino acids. The CDR3 reads CASSFTPLRTSYNEQFL. In DNA form, the CDR3 reads TGTGCCAGCAGCTTTACCCCACTGAGGACTTCCTACAATGAGCAGTTCCTC.

This sequence joins TRBV11-2 and TRBJ2-7; 8 positions match TRBD2. V lost 7 bases and J lost 7; bases outside the gene matches: 18. The V gene's germline CDR1 is SGHAT and CDR2 FQNNGV. The CDR3 has 16 residues. The CDR3 loop is CASTTPGREAWGEQYF. The CDR3 bases are TGTGCCAGCACAACTCCTGGGCGGGAGGCATGGGGGGAGCAGTACTTC.